These 17 T cell receptor beta chains originate from one sample sequenced in a study of technical replicates of blood from several donors. The table came from immunoSEQ multiplex PCR; TCRdb's copy has only in-frame clones and leaves some out. Found here are 13,000 to 15,000 clones, 85% of them singletons; the top ten hold about 9.9%. The specimen was PBMCs. The source of these receptors is a human donor in good health.

The V call is TRBV7-6, the J call TRBJ1-5; 7 bases agree with TRBD1. The CDR3 has 14 amino acids. J was trimmed by 7 bases and V by 1 base; bases with no gene match: 4. In germline, CDR1 is SGHVS, CDR2 FNYEAQ. CDR3 region: CASSLGQGWQPQHF. The DNA of the CDR3 is TGTGCCAGCAGCTTAGGACAGGGTTGGCAGCCCCAGCATTTT.

This rearrangement joins TRBV28 to TRBJ2-2; D is perhaps TRBD2 (5 bases). Trimming cost V 4 bases and J 4 bases, with 13 bases left between them. Germline V gene data show CDR1 as MDHEN and CDR2 as SYDVKM. The CDR3 contains 15 residues. CDR3 sequence: CASSSTRVRTGELFF. CDR3 in DNA: TGTGCCAGCAGTTCCACGAGGGTCCGCACCGGGGAGCTGTTTTTT.

The rearrangement links TRBV4-2 to TRBJ2-3; D gene ambiguous. Trimming took 1 base from V and 0 from J, leaving 14 bases between them. Germline assignment: CDR1 LGHNA and CDR2 YNFKEQ. The CDR3 runs to 17 residues. CDR3 bases: TGTGCCAGCAGCCAAGCTCCAGAGACTTATAGCACAGATACGCAGTATTTT. As protein: CASSQAPETYSTDTQYF.

The chain couples TRBV27 to TRBJ1-1; TRBD1 matches 12 bases. J gave up 4 bases and V 3 bases, and 9 bases lay outside the gene matches. In germline, CDR1 is MNHEY, CDR2 SMNVEV (reference sequence). The CDR3 extends over 17 amino acids. The DNA for the CDR3 is TGTGCCAGCAGTTTGGGGACAGGGGGCGCCCGTAGCACTGAAGCTTTCTTT. This codes for CASSLGTGGARSTEAFF.

This rearrangement joins TRBV29-1 to TRBJ2-1, with 7 nucleotides matching TRBD1. Per germline, CDR1 SQVTM and CDR2 ANQGSEA. J gave up 9 bases and V 7 bases, and 12 bases lay outside the gene matches. The CDR3 is made up of 13 amino acids. The CDR3 sequence: CSGIRDSKSEQFF. The DNA of the CDR3 is TGCAGCGGAATCCGGGACAGCAAATCTGAGCAGTTCTTC.

This chain connects TRBV5-1 to TRBJ2-2; TRBD2 agrees at 7 bases. This CDR3 has 16 residues. J was trimmed by 4 bases and V by 3 bases; bases with no gene match: 9. Germline V lookup: CDR1 SGHRS, CDR2 YFSETQ. CDR3 sequence reads: CASSSLAGHPTGELFF. CDR3 in DNA: TGCGCCAGCAGCTCGTTAGCGGGTCACCCCACCGGGGAGCTGTTTTTT. Together with reference TRBV5-1 and TRBJ2-2, the CDR3 gives the full variable domain: KAGVTQTPRYLIKTRGQQVTLSCSPISGHRSVSWYQQTPGQGLQFLFEYFSETQRNKGNFPGRFSGRQFSNSRSEMNVSTLELGDSALYLCASSSLAGHPTGELFFGEGSRLTVL.

The chain recombines TRBV2 with TRBJ2-7, with 8 bases aligning to TRBD1. Germline values: CDR1 SNHLY, CDR2 FYNNEI. The V segment lost 5 bases and the J segment 4 bases; nucleotides outside the gene matches: 7. There are 14 residues in the CDR3. In DNA, the CDR3 is TGTGCCAGCAGTTCTCGACAGGGGACTTACGAGCAGTACTTC. As protein: CASSSRQGTYEQYF.

The CDR3 region has the DNA TGTGCCAGCAGCAAAGAATTACAGGGGACTGAAGCTTTCTTT. Protein: CASSKELQGTEAFF. This chain uses TRBV6-5 with TRBJ1-1, with TRBD1 matching 7 bases. CDR1 MNHEY and CDR2 SVGAGI come from the germline V gene. The CDR3 covers 14 residues. V trimming: 6 bases; J trimming: 5 bases; junction bases outside the gene matches: 9.

The V call is TRBV30, the J call TRBJ1-1; D is unclear. V was cut by 5 bases and J by 0 bases, with 7 bases left in between. The CDR3 has 12 residues. CDR1 is GTSNPN, CDR2 SVGIG, per germline (reference sequence). The CDR3 here is CAWSRVNTEAFF. CDR3 sequence (DNA): TGTGCCTGGTCCCGGGTGAACACTGAAGCTTTCTTT.

The chain couples TRBV12-5 to TRBJ1-2; 12 bases are a match to TRBD1. Unmatched junction bases numbered 14, after V lost 7 bases and J lost 5 bases. The CDR3 length is 17 residues. Per the germline V gene, CDR1 is LGHNT and CDR2 is FRNRAP. The CDR3 nucleotides read TGTGCTAGTGCCATCACGTGGGGACAGGGGGCGCAGTATGGCTACACCTTC. This sequence encodes CASAITWGQGAQYGYTF.

The chain couples TRBV5-3 to TRBJ2-7; D is unclear. TRBV5-3 falls under the ORF class, with uncertain function. Trimming stripped 9 bases from V and 2 bases from J, with 15 bases between. This CDR3 comprises 13 residues. The chain's CDR3 is CAKGRGYPYEQYF. CDR3 sequence (DNA): TGTGCCAAAGGCCGAGGTTACCCCTACGAGCAGTACTTC.

This clone was counted once. The rearrangement joins TRBV10-2 to TRBJ2-1; 10 bases map to TRBD2. Germline CDR1 WSHSY, CDR2 SAAADI. After removal of 4 bases from V and 7 bases from J, the junction contained 4 bases not matched to a gene. The CDR3 has 14 amino acids. CDR3 in DNA: TGCGCCAGCAGTGTACTAGCGGGGTCGAATGAGCAGTTCTTC. This sequence encodes CASSVLAGSNEQFF.

The chain employs TRBV9 and TRBJ2-1; 7 nucleotides line up with TRBD2. This CDR3 comprises 17 residues. CDR1 and CDR2 from the germline V gene are SGDLS and YYNGEE. V shed 0 bases, J shed 0 bases, and the junction held 6 bases outside the gene matches. The chain's CDR3 is CASSVGLGGSSYNEQFF. CDR3 sequence (DNA): TGTGCCAGCAGCGTAGGTTTGGGAGGGAGCTCCTACAATGAGCAGTTCTTC.

The chain recombines TRBV16 with TRBJ2-2; tentative D call: TRBD2 (6 bases). From germline, CDR1 is KGHSY and CDR2 FQNENV. This CDR3 spans 15 amino acids. V was pared by 2 bases and J by 1 base, with 8 bases between. Here the CDR3 DNA reads TGTGCCAGCAGCCAAGGGCGGGGGAACACCGGGGAGCTGTTTTTT. Amino acid sequence: CASSQGRGNTGELFF.

CDR3 residues: CASTLDRGAEKLFF. The CDR3 nucleotides read TGTGCCAGCACCTTGGACAGGGGCGCTGAAAAACTGTTTTTT. The chain combines TRBV2 with TRBJ1-4; 9 bases are a match to TRBD1. Germline V gives CDR1 SNHLY, CDR2 FYNNEI. The CDR3 contains 14 residues. With V trimmed by 7 bases and J by 7 bases, 7 bases remained unmatched.

The table lists this clone with a few counts. The rearrangement uses TRBV29-1 and TRBJ2-1, with D maybe TRBD2 (5 bases). Germline CDR1 reads SQVTM; CDR2 reads ANQGSEA. The CDR3 is made up of 14 amino acids. V was trimmed by 0 bases and J by 6 bases, leaving 12 bases between them. The CDR3 reads CSVEEGVMGNEQFF. In DNA, the CDR3 is TGCAGCGTTGAAGAGGGAGTGATGGGCAATGAGCAGTTCTTC.

The chain combines TRBV5-1 with TRBJ2-7; D possibly corresponds to TRBD1 (5 bases). The V gene lost 0 bases and the J gene lost 2 bases, with 9 bases spanning the gap. CDR1 SGHRS and CDR2 YFSETQ come from the germline V gene. The CDR3 loop spans 14 amino acids. The CDR3 reads CASSLAQGPYEQYF. The CDR3 DNA follows: TGCGCCAGCAGCTTGGCGCAGGGTCCCTACGAGCAGTACTTC.